The rows below give T cell receptor beta chains drawn from one sample of a study of T cell changes during pregnancy in multiple sclerosis. Sequenced by immunoSEQ multiplex PCR; TCRdb stores in-frame clones only, minus some. This sample carries 80,000 to 95,000 clones, about 95% of them seen once, and the ten largest clones take more than 0.85%. Sample: peripheral blood, taken in the second trimester of pregnancy. All receptors come from a female donor with multiple sclerosis, enrolled in a pregnancy study. Each CDR3 is given with its conserved first and last residue. Fields, in order: J gene, V gene, D gene, clone size, CDR3 DNA, CDR3 protein. A D gene is named only where the DNA matches it firmly. Only some rows state a clone size, as once, few, many or a class for expanded clones.

TRBJ2-3	TRBV11-2	.	.	TGTGCCAGCAGCTCCCTCGGTCTAAGCACAGATACGCAGTATTTT	CASSSLGLSTDTQYF
TRBJ1-2	TRBV28	.	.	TGTGCCAGCATCTCCCCCCCAGGGGTGAGTGGCTACACCTTC	CASISPPGVSGYTF
TRBJ2-1	TRBV15	TRBD2	.	TGTGCCACCAGCAGGAGCGGGAGGGGGTCCAATGAGCAGTTCTTC	CATSRSGRGSNEQFF
TRBJ1-1	TRBV30	.	once	TGTGCCTGGAGTGCTCGGGTTGGTCGGGGCACTGAAGCTTTCTTT	CAWSARVGRGTEAFF
TRBJ2-7	TRBV4-2	.	.	TGTGCCAGCAGCCAAGGCATCACTAACTACGAGCAGTACTTC	CASSQGITNYEQYF
TRBJ1-2	TRBV6-5	.	.	TGTGCCAGCAGTCCCCAGGGGTCACGCTATGGCTACACCTTC	CASSPQGSRYGYTF
TRBJ2-5	TRBV5-4	TRBD2	.	TGTGCCAGCAGCTTGGGACTAGCGCAAGAGACCCAGTACTTC	CASSLGLAQETQYF
TRBJ1-1	TRBV18	.	.	TGTGCCAGCTCACCATATGACGGGGGACTTAACACTGAAGCTTTCTTT	CASSPYDGGLNTEAFF
TRBJ1-5	TRBV18	.	few	TGTGCCAGCTCACCGCGACCGGGGACTTCGGGCAATCAGCCCCAGCATTTT	CASSPRPGTSGNQPQHF
TRBJ2-2	TRBV4-1	TRBD1	.	TGCGCCAGCAGCCAAGTACCACAGGGGACCGGGGAGCTGTTTTTT	CASSQVPQGTGELFF
TRBJ1-1	TRBV5-6	.	.	TGTGCCAGCACCCTAGGGCCGAGGGTGAACACTGAAGCTTTCTTT	CASTLGPRVNTEAFF
TRBJ2-3	TRBV27	.	.	TGTGCCAGCAGACCAAGAGGCAGTTTCACAGATACGCAGTATTTT	CASRPRGSFTDTQYF
TRBJ1-3	TRBV18	.	.	TGTGCCAGCTCCCAAGGACGGGACTCTGGAAACACCATATATTTT	CASSQGRDSGNTIYF
TRBJ2-7	TRBV11-3	.	.	TGTGCCAGCAGCTTAATCCTACAGGGTGATTCCTACGAGCAGTACTTC	CASSLILQGDSYEQYF
TRBJ2-5	TRBV7-9	.	.	TGTGCCAGCAGCTTAGCGAGGCGTGGGGAGACCCAGTACTTC	CASSLARRGETQYF
TRBJ2-1	TRBV4-2	TRBD2	.	TGTGCCAGCAGCCAAGAAGCGGGAGGGCCCAATGAGCAGTTCTTC	CASSQEAGGPNEQFF
TRBJ2-3	TRBV5-6	.	.	TGTGCCAGCAGCTTTGGAGGGGCTAGCACAGATACGCAGTATTTT	CASSFGGASTDTQYF
TRBJ1-4	TRBV7-6	.	.	TGTGCCAGCAGCTTAGATTCAAGTCAGGTTAATGAAAAACTGTTTTTT	CASSLDSSQVNEKLFF
TRBJ1-1	TRBV19	TRBD1	.	TGTGCCAGTAGTACGACAGGGACTGAAGCTTTCTTT	CASSTTGTEAFF
TRBJ2-7	TRBV28	TRBD2	.	TGTGCCAGCTCGATAGCGGGAGGGACCTACGAGCAGTACTTC	CASSIAGGTYEQYF
TRBJ2-1	TRBV5-4	TRBD1	.	TGTGCCAGCAGCTCCGGGACAGGGGTGCTTCGAGGGCAGTTCTTC	CASSSGTGVLRGQFF
TRBJ2-7	TRBV2	TRBD2	.	TGTGCCAGCAGTGAGTCGACTAGCGGGAACCCCTACGAGCAGTACTTC	CASSESTSGNPYEQYF
TRBJ2-7	TRBV5-1	.	.	TGCGCCAGCAGCTTGCGATCAGCTAGCTCCTACGAGCAGTACTTC	CASSLRSASSYEQYF
TRBJ2-7	TRBV5-6	TRBD2	.	TGTGCCAGCAGCGATAAACTAGCGGGCCTTAGCTACGAGCAGTACTTC	CASSDKLAGLSYEQYF
TRBJ1-2	TRBV10-3	.	once	TGTGCCATCAGTGAGCCCCGGACAGACTTAGCTAACTATGGCTACACCTTC	CAISEPRTDLANYGYTF
TRBJ2-1	TRBV4-2	TRBD2	.	TGTGCCAGCAGCCAAGGGGCGATGGCGGGAGCCTACAATGAGCAGTTCTTC	CASSQGAMAGAYNEQFF